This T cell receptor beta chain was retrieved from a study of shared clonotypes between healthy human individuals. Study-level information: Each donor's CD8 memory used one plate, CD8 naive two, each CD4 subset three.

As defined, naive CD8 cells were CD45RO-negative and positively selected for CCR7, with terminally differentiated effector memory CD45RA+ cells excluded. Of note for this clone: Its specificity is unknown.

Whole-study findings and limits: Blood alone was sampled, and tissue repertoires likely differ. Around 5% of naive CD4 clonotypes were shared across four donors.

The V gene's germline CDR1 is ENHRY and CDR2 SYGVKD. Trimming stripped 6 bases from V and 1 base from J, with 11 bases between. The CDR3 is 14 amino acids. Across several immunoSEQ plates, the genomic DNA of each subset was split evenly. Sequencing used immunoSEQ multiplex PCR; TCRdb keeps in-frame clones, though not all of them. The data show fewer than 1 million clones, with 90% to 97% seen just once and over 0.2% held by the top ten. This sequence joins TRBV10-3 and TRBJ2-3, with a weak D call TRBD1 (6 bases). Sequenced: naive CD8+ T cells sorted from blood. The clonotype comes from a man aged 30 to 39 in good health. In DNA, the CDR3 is TGTGCCATCAGACAGGGTGCGGGCACAGATACGCAGTATTTT. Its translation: CAIRQGAGTDTQYF.